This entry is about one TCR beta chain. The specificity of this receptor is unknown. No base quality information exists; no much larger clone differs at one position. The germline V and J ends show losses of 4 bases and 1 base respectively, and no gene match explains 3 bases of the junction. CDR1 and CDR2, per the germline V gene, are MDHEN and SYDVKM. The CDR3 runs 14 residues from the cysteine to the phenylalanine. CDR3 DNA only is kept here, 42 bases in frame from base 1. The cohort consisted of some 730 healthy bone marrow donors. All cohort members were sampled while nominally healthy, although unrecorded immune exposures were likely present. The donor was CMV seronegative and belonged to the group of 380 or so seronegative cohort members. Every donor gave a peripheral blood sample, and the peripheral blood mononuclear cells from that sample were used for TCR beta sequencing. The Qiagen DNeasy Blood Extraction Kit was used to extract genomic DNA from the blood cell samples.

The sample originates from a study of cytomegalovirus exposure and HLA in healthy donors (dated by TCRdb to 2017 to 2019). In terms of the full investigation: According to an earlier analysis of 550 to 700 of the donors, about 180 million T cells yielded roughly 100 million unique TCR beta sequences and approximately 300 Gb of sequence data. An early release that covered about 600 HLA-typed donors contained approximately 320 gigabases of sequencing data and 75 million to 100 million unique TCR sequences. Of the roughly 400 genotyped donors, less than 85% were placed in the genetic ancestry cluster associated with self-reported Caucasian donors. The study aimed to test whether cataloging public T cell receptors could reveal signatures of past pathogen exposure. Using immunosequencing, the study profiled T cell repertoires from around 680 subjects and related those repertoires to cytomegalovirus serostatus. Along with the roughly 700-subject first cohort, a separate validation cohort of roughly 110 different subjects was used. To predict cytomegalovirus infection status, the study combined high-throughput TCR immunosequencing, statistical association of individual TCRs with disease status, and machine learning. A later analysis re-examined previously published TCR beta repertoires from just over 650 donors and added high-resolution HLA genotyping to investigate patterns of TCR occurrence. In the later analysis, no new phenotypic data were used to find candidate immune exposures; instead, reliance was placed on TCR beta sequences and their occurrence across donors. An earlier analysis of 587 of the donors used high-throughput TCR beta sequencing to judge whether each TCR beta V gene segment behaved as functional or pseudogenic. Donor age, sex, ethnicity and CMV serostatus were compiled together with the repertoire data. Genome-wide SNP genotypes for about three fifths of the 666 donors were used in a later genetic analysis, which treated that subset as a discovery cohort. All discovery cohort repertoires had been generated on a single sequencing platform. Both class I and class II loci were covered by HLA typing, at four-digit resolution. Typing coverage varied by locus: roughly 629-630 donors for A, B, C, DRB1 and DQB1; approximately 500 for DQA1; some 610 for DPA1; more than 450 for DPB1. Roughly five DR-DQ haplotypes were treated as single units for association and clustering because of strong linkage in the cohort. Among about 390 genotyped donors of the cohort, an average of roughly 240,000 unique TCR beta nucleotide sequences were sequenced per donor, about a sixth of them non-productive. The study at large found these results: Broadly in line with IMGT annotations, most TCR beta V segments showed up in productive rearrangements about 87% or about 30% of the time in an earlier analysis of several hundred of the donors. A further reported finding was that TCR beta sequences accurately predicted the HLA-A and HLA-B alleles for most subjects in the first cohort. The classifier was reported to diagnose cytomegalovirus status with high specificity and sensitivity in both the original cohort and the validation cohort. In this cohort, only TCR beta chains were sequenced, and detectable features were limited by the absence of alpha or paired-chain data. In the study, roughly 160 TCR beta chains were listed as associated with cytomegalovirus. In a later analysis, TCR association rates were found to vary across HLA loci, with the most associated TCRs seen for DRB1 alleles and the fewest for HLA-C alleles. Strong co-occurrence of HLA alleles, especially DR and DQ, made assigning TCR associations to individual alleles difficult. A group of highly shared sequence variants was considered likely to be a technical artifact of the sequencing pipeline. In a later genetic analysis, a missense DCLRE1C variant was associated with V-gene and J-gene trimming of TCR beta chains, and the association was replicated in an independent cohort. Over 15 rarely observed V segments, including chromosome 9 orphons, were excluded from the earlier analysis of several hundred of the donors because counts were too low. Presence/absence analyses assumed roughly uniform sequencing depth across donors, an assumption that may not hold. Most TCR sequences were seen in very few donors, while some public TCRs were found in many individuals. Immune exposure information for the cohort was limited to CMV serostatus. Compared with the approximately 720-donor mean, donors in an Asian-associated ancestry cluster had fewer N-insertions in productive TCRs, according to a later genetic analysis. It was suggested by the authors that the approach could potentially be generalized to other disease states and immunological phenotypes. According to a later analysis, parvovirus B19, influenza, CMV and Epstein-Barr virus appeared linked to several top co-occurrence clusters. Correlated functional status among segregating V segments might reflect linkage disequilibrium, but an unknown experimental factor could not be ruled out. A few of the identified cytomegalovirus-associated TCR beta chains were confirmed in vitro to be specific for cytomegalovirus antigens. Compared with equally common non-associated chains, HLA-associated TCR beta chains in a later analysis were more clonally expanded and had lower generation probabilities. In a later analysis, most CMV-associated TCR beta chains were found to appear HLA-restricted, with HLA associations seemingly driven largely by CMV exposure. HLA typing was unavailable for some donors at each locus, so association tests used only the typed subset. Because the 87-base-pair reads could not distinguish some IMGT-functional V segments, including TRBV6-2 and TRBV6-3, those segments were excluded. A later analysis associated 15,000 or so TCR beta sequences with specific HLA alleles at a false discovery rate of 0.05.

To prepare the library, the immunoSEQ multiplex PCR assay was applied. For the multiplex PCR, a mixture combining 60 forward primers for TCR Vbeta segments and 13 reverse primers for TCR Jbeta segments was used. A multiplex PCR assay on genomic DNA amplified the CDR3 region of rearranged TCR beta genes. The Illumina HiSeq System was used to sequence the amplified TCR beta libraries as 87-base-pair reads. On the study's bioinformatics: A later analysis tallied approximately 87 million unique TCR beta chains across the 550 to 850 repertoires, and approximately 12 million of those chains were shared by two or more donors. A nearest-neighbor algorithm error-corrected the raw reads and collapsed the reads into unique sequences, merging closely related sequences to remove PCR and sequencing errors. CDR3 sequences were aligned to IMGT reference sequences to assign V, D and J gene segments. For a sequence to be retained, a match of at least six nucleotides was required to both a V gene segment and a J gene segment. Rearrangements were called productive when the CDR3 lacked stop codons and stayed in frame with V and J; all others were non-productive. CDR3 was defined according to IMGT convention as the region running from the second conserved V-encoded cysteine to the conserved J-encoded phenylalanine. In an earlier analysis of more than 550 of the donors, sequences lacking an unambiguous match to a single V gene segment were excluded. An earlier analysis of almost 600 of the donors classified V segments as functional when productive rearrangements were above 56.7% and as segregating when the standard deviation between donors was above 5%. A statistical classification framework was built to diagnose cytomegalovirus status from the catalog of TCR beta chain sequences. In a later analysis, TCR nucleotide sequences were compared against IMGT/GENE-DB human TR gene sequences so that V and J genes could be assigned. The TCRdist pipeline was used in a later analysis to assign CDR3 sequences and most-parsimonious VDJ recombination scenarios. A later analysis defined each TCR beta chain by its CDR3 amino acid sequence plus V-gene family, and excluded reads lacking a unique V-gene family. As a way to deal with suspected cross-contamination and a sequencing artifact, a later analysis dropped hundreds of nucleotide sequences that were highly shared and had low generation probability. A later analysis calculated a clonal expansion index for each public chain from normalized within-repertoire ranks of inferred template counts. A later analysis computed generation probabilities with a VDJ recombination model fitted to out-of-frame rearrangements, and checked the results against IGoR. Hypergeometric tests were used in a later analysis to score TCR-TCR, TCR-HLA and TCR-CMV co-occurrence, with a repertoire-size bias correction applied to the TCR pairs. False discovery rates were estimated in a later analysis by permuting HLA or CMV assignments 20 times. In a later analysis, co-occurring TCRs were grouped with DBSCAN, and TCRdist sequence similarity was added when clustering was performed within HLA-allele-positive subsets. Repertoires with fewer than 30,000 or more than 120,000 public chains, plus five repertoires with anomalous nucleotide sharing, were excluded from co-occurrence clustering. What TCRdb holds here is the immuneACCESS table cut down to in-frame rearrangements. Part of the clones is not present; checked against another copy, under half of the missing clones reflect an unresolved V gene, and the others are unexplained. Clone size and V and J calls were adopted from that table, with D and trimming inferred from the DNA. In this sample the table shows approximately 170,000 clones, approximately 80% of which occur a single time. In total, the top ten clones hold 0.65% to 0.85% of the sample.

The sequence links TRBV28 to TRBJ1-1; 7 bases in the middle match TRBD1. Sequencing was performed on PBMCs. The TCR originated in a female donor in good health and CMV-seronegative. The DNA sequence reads TGTGCCAGCAGTTACCAGGGGGGGAACACTGAAGCTTTCTTT. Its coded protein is CASSYQGGNTEAFF.